Sequencing of this T cell receptor beta chain was carried out in a study of blood T cells in healthy people across ages. Findings and caveats of the study: Naive T cell percentage and TCR beta diversity correlated strongly. It was not known whether donors were CMV positive (a possible confounder of expanded clonotype changes).

Through a sample-barcoded 5' primer and a J-beta primer mix, a second PCR was run for 7 to 11 cycles. Through a template-switch adaptor with 12 random nucleotides, each cDNA molecule received a tag. TCRdb called the 5' RACE reads again in MiXCR, with one record for every CDR3 protein. The data contain hundreds of thousands of distinct CDR3 sequences, approximately 30% of them singletons. The trim removed 2 bases at V and 0 bases at J, leaving 10 bases unmatched. The CDR3 has 18 residues. Per the germline V gene, CDR1 is MNHEY and CDR2 is SMNVEV (reference sequence). This clonotype was recorded a few times. Its antigen remains unidentified.

The sequence was collected from a woman over 75 in good health. The V and J genes are TRBV27 and TRBJ1-2; 9 nucleotides match TRBD1. Sequenced input: blood. The CDR3 DNA reads TGTGCCAGCAGTTTAATGGCGGGACAGGGCCGCGCTAACTATGGCTACACCTTC. Its protein product is CASSLMAGQGRANYGYTF.